The source of this T cell receptor beta chain is a study of T cell responses to AZD1222 COVID-19 vaccine. Looking at the study overall: Second-dose intervals of approximately 4 or approximately 12 weeks were pooled. Study-level results: Clonal diversity was possibly underestimated; the donors were predominantly white British and more often female. All repertoire sampling was performed exclusively after the peak T cell response.

This CDR3 is 15 amino acids long. Germline CDR1 reads MGHRA; CDR2 reads YSYEKL. Trimming shortened V by 4 bases and J by 5 bases, and 17 bases separated the two germline ends. Clones were read by immunoSEQ multiplex PCR, and TCRdb kept only the in-frame ones, dropping some. The repertoire holds some 160,000 clones, with more than 90% as singletons. This clone was detected a few times. The target antigen is unknown. The rearrangement joins TRBV4-1 to TRBJ1-1; D perhaps matches TRBD1 (6 bases). Sequencing used peripheral blood, obtained on day 0 of AZD1222 vaccination. The clonotype comes from an adult in good health. The CDR3: CASSRLGTGRTEAFF. The CDR3 nucleotides read TGCGCCAGCAGCCGCTTAGGAACAGGGCGGACTGAAGCTTTCTTT.